The clone carrying this TCR beta chain was observed a few times. Trimming pared 0 bases from V and 7 bases from J, leaving 15 bases between. Germline assignment: CDR1 SGHAT and CDR2 FQNNGV. CDR3 length equals 15 residues. Each CDR3 protein gets one entry after TCRdb re-called the 5' RACE reads with MiXCR. The sample carries about 30,000 distinct CDR3 sequences, 6% to 8% recorded once. The data originate from a study of T cells after yellow fever vaccination. Across the whole study: CD3, CD45RA, CCR7 and CD95 defined the sorted EM, EMRA, CM and Tscm memory subsets.

Study results and limitations: Clones that expanded after primary vaccination mostly reappeared after the booster (just over 95% CD4, 80% to 90% CD8). Of the clonotypes, a small share occurred in both CD4 and CD8 compartments.

This chain links TRBV11-2 with TRBJ1-2; weak D call: TRBD1 (5 bases). This TCR was sampled from a man aged 25 to 40 who received the YFV17D yellow fever vaccine. The sequenced sample was PBMCs, either bulk or a sorted T-cell subset (CD4+, CD8+, memory, or dextramer-sorted; not recorded which), obtained on the day of the yellow fever booster vaccination. The DNA of the CDR3 is TGTGCCAGCAGCTTAGATCCTGGGGGGGTCGGTGGCTACACCTTC. Protein sequence: CASSLDPGGVGGYTF.